Below, 24 T cell receptor beta chains from the same sample are listed, as sequenced in a study of T cells after yellow fever vaccination. TCRdb called the 5' RACE reads again in MiXCR, with one record for every CDR3 protein. The table includes some 420,000 distinct CDR3 sequences, over 15% detected once. The sequenced sample was PBMCs, obtained before the yellow fever booster vaccination. The receptors come from a man in his late teens or twenties who received the YFV17D yellow fever vaccine.

This chain joins TRBV28 and TRBJ2-7; D possibly corresponds to TRBD2 (6 bases). There are 14 residues in the CDR3. Trimming removed 5 bases at V and 3 bases at J, with 14 bases between. Germline CDR1 is MDHEN and CDR2 is SYDVKM. The CDR3 DNA follows: TGTGCCAGCAGTCTCTTCGGGGGTAACTACGAGCAGTACGTC. It translates to CASSLFGGNYEQYV.

The chain links TRBV4-1 to TRBJ1-3, with D maybe TRBD1 (5 bases). The CDR3 covers 15 residues. Germline CDR1 and CDR2: MGHRA and YSYEKL. V gave up 0 bases and J gave up 2 bases, with 8 bases separating them. DNA of the CDR3: TGCGCCAGCAGCCAAGAAGCCAGGGCTGGAAACACCATATATTTT. Translation: CASSQEARAGNTIYF.

The V gene is TRBV27, the J gene TRBJ1-1; 7 nucleotides agree with TRBD1. The J segment lost 6 bases and the V segment lost 3 bases, leaving 7 bases of the junction unmatched. The germline gives CDR1 MNHEY, CDR2 SMNVEV (reference sequence). The CDR3 has 14 residues. In nucleotides, the CDR3 is TGTGCCAGCAGTTTTTCGACAGGGACGCCTGAAGCTTTCTTT. It translates to CASSFSTGTPEAFF.

The chain is built from TRBV4-3 and TRBJ1-5, with unresolved D. Germline loops: CDR1 LGHNA, CDR2 YSLEER. Trimming stripped 1 base from V and 0 bases from J, with 7 bases between. CDR3 length: 15 residues. The DNA for the CDR3 is TGCGCCAGCAGCCAAGCCTGGCATAGCAATCAGCCCCAGCATTTT. This sequence encodes CASSQAWHSNQPQHF.

The CDR3 reads CASSLEGTDLAKNIQYF. In DNA form, the CDR3 reads TGTGCCAGCAGCTTAGAGGGGACAGATTTAGCCAAAAACATTCAGTACTTC. This chain joins TRBV7-2 and TRBJ2-4; 7 bases are a match to TRBD1. The V gene's germline CDR1 is SGHTA and CDR2 FQGNSA. The trim removed 1 base at V and 0 bases at J, leaving 6 bases unmatched. This CDR3 has 17 amino acids.

J is TRBJ1-2 and V is TRBV12-3 or TRBV12-4; D gene ambiguous. The CDR3 extends over 13 amino acids. The V gene lost 7 bases and the J gene lost 5 bases, with 14 bases spanning the gap. The CDR3 loop reads CASKADWLYGYTF. Here the CDR3 DNA reads TGTGCCAGCAAAGCAGACTGGTTGTATGGCTACACCTTC.

This chain uses TRBV10-3 with TRBJ2-6; D gene uncertain. CDR3 length equals 14 residues. The V end lost 0 bases, the J end lost 2 bases, and 2 bases lay between the germline ends. Germline CDR1 is ENHRY and CDR2 is SYGVKD. The CDR3 nucleotides are TGTGCCATCAGTGAGTCGACTGGGGCCAACGTCCTGACTTTC. Its protein product is CAISESTGANVLTF.

This clonotype occurred a few times. The J gene is TRBJ2-1, the V gene TRBV6-6; weak D call: TRBD2 (5 bases). The CDR3 length is 17 residues. Looked up from germline, CDR1 is MNHNY and CDR2 is SVGAGI (reference sequence). Trimming stripped 0 bases from V and 7 bases from J, with 19 bases between. The CDR3 nucleotides read TGTGCCAGCAGTTACTCTGCCGGGATAGAAGTGAGGAATGAGCAGTTCTTC. Its protein product is CASSYSAGIEVRNEQFF.

Of note for this clonotype: At one boundary the junction diverges from the germline segment, which might be a read error. V and J are TRBV4-1 and TRBJ2-7; D is tentatively TRBD1 or TRBD2 (7 bases each). CDR1 MGHRA and CDR2 YSYEKL come from the germline V gene. This CDR3 region has 15 residues. The CDR3 DNA sequence: TGCTCCAGCAGCCGAGAGGCAGGGGGGGACTACGAGCAGTACTTC. Encoded protein: CSSSREAGGDYEQYF.

This clonotype was seen many times. The J gene is TRBJ2-5, the V gene TRBV20-1; the match to TRBD2 covers 14 bases. Germline assignment: CDR1 DFQATT and CDR2 SNEGSKA (reference sequence). V lost 6 bases and J lost 4; bases outside the gene matches: 13. The CDR3 totals 17 residues. The chain's CDR3 is CSAGLRGGLAGGETQYF. CDR3 DNA sequence: TGCAGTGCGGGGTTAAGGGGAGGACTAGCGGGGGGAGAGACCCAGTACTTC.

The chain couples TRBV5-1 to TRBJ2-3; 7 bases line up with TRBD2. The CDR3 covers 14 residues. Germline CDR1 and CDR2: SGHRS and YFSETQ. J lost 2 bases, V lost 7 bases, and 7 bases had no gene match. The CDR3 sequence is CASARGDLTDTQYF. In nucleotides, the CDR3 is TGCGCCAGCGCTCGGGGGGACCTCACAGATACGCAGTATTTT.

This chain joins TRBV25-1 and TRBJ1-1; 9 nucleotides match TRBD1. This CDR3 spans 15 amino acids. V lost 3 bases to trimming and J lost 1 base; unmatched junction nucleotides: 3. CDR1 is MGHDK, CDR2 SYGVNS, per germline. CDR3 nucleotides: TGTGCCAGCAGTGAGCCGGGACAGGGGAACACTGAAGCTTTCTTT. It specifies CASSEPGQGNTEAFF.

The chain couples TRBV20-1 to TRBJ2-1, with 9 nucleotides matching TRBD2. Germline CDR1 DFQATT, CDR2 SNEGSKA (reference sequence). The trim removed 6 bases at V and 4 bases at J, leaving 7 bases unmatched. CDR3 length equals 14 residues. The CDR3 is CSAPRLAEYNEQFF. CDR3 coding DNA: TGCAGTGCCCCCAGACTAGCGGAGTACAATGAGCAGTTCTTC.

This clonotype was counted a few times. The J gene is TRBJ2-1, the V gene TRBV7-2, with a weak D call TRBD1 (5 bases). Trimming pared 3 bases from V and 1 base from J, leaving 10 bases between. This CDR3 region has 15 residues. Per germline, CDR1 SGHTA and CDR2 FQGNSA. The CDR3: CASSFQGWSYNEQFF. CDR3 DNA: TGTGCCAGCAGCTTTCAGGGATGGTCCTACAATGAGCAGTTCTTC.

This clonotype was found a few times. This chain connects TRBV11-2 to TRBJ2-1, with 7 bases lining up with TRBD2. V dropped 2 bases and J dropped 5; count of bases not matched to a gene: 6. Germline V gene sequence: CDR1 SGHAT, CDR2 FQNNGV. The CDR3 consists of 15 residues. CDR3 nucleotide sequence: TGTGCCAGCAGCTTACCGACTAGCTTGGACAATGAGCAGTTCTTC. Encoded protein: CASSLPTSLDNEQFF. Full variable domain (missing parts from reference TRBV11-2 and TRBJ2-1): EAGVAQSPRYKIIEKRQSVAFWCNPISGHATLYWYQQILGQGPKLLIQFQNNGVVDDSQLPKDRFSAERLKGVDSTLKIQPAKLEDSAVYLCASSLPTSLDNEQFFGPGTRLTVL.

This clonotype was detected a few times. The rearrangement uses TRBV7-2 and TRBJ2-1; 7 positions agree with TRBD1. CDR3 length: 15 amino acids. The germline V gene has CDR1 SGHTA and CDR2 FQGNSA. The V gene end was trimmed by 5 bases and the J gene end by 7 bases; junction bases not matched to a gene: 11. Here the CDR3 DNA reads TGTGCCAGCAGCCTGCTAATGACAGGGTATAATGAGCAGTTCTTC. Its translation is CASSLLMTGYNEQFF.

The chain uses TRBV6-6 and TRBJ2-1, with TRBD1 matching 12 bases. Germline trimming cut 2 bases from V and 10 bases from J; bases unmatched to any gene: 6. The length of the CDR3 is 15 residues. Looked up from germline, CDR1 is MNHNY and CDR2 is SVGAGI (reference sequence). The CDR3 nucleotides are TGTGCCAGCAGTTACCCCGGGACAGGGGGCCGGGAGCAGTTCTTC. Its protein is CASSYPGTGGREQFF.

This rearrangement joins TRBV6-5 to TRBJ1-5, with D maybe TRBD1 (5 bases). Per the germline V gene, CDR1 is MNHEY and CDR2 is SVGAGI. CDR3 length: 15 residues. V was clipped by 3 bases and J by 5 bases, with 14 bases between them. Here the CDR3 reads CASSYSGGEDQPQHF. The DNA for the CDR3 is TGTGCCAGCAGTTATTCGGGAGGGGAGGATCAGCCCCAGCATTTT.

The chain joins TRBV10-3 to TRBJ2-3; TRBD2 agrees at 14 bases. Trimming cost V 6 bases and J 7 bases; bases outside gene matches: 3. Per germline, CDR1 ENHRY and CDR2 SYGVKD. The CDR3 runs 14 residues. The CDR3 loop reads CAIRGTSGGNTQYF. CDR3 DNA sequence: TGTGCCATCAGGGGGACTAGCGGGGGAAATACGCAGTATTTT.

This clonotype has just a few counts. The genes are TRBV20-1 and TRBJ2-5, with D uncertain. The ends were cut back, 1 base at V and 7 bases at J, with 13 bases in the middle. The CDR3 has 13 amino acids. Germline V gives CDR1 DFQATT, CDR2 SNEGSKA (reference sequence). The CDR3: CSARGLDARTQYF. CDR3 coding DNA: TGCAGTGCTAGAGGCCTCGACGCCCGGACCCAGTACTTC.

This clonotype was seen ten or more times. This rearrangement joins TRBV10-3 to TRBJ1-4; D not resolved. Trimming left V 3 bases short and J 0 bases short, with 8 bases between. This CDR3 spans 15 amino acids. Germline V gives CDR1 ENHRY, CDR2 SYGVKD. The CDR3 coding sequence is TGTGCCATCAGTGAAGTCGGTCCAACTAATGAAAAACTGTTTTTT. Its translation is CAISEVGPTNEKLFF.

The table lists this clonotype with a few counts. The V call is TRBV27, the J call TRBJ1-6, with no clear D. The CDR3 is 13 amino acids. V gave up 6 bases and J gave up 10 bases, with 13 bases separating them. Germline CDR1 is MNHEY and CDR2 is SMNVEV (reference sequence). Here the CDR3 DNA reads TGTGCCAGCAGGGAGGGAGGTGACTCACCCCTCCACTTT. Protein product: CASREGGDSPLHF.

The chain joins TRBV2 to TRBJ1-6, with D possibly being TRBD1 (6 bases). Trimming took 4 bases from V and 6 from J, leaving 16 bases between them. Germline loops: CDR1 SNHLY, CDR2 FYNNEI. The CDR3 sequence is 16 residues long. CDR3 in DNA: TGTGCCAGCAGTGGAAGGACTACGGGGGCTAATTCACCCCTCCACTTT. This sequence encodes CASSGRTTGANSPLHF.

The V gene is TRBV20-1, the J gene TRBJ2-3, with D maybe TRBD1 (6 bases). Germline CDR1 and CDR2: DFQATT and SNEGSKA (reference sequence). The V end was cut by 6 bases, the J end by 5 bases, with 12 bases between. The CDR3 consists of 12 residues. The CDR3 reads CSAGQTRDTQYF. The CDR3 DNA follows: TGCAGTGCGGGACAAACACGAGATACGCAGTATTTT.